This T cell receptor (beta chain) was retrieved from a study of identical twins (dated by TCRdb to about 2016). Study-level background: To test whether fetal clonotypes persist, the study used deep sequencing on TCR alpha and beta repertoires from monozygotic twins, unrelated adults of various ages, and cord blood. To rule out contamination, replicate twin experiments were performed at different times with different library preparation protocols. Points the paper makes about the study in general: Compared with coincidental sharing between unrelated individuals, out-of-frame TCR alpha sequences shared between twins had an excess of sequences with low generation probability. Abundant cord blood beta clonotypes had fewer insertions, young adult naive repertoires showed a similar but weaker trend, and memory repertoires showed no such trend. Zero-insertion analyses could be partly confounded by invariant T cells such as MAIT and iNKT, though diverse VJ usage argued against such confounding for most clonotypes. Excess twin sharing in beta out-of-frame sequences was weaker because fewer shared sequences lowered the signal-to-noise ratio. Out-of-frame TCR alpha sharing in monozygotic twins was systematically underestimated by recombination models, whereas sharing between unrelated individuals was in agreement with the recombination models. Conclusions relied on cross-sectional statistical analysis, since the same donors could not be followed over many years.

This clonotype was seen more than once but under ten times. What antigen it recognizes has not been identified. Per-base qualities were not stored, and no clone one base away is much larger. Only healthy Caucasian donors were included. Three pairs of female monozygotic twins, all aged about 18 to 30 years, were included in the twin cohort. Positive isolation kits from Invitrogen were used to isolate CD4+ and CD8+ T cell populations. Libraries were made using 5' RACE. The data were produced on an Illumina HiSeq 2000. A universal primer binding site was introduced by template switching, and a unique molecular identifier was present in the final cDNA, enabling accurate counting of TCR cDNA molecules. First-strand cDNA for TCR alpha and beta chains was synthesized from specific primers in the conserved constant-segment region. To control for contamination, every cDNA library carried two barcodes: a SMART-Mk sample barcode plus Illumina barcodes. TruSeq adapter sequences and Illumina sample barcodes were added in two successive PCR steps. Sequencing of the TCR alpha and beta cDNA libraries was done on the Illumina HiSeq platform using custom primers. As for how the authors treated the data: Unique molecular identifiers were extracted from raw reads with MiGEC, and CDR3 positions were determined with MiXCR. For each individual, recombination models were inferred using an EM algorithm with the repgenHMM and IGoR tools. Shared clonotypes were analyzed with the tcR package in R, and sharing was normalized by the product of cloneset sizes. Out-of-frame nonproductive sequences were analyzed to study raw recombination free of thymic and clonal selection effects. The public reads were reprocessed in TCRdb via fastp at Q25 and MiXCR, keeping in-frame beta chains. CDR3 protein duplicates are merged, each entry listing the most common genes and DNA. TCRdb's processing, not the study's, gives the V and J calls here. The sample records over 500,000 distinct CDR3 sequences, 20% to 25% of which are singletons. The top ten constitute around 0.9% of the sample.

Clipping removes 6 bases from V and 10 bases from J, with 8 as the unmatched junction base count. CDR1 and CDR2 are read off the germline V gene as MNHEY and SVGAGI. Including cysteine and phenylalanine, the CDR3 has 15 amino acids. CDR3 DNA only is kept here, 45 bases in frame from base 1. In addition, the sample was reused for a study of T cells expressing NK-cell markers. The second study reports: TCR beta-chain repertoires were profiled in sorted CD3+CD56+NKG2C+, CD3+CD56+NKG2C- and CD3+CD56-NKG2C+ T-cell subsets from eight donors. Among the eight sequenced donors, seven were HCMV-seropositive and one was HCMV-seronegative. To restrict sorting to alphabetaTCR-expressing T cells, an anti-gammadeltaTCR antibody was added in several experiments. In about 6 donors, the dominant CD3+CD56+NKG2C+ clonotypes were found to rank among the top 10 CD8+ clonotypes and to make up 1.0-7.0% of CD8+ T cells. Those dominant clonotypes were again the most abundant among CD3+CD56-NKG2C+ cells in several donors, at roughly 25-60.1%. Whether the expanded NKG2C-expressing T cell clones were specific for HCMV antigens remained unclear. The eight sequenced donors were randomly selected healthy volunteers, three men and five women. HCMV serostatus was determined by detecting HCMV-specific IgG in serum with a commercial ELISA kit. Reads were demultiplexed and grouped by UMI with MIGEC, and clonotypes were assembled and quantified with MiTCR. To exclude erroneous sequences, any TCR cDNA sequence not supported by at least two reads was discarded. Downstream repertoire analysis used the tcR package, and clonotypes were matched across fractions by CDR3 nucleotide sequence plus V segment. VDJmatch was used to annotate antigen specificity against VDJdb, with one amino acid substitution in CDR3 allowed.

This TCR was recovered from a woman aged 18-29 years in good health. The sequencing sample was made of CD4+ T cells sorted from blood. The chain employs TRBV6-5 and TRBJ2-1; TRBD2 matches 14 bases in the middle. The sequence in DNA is TGTGCCAGCAGGAAATCGGGACTAGCGGGAGACGAGCAGTTCTTC. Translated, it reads CASRKSGLAGDEQFF.